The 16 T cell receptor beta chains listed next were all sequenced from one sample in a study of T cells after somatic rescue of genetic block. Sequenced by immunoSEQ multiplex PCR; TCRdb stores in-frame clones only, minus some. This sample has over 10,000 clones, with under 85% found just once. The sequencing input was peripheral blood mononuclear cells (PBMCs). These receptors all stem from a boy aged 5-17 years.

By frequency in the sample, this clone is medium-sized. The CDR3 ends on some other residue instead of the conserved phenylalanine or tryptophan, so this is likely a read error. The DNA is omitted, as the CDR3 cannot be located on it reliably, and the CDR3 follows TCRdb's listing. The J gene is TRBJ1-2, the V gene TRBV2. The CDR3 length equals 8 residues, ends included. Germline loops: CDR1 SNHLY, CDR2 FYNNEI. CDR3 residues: CASSDGRV.

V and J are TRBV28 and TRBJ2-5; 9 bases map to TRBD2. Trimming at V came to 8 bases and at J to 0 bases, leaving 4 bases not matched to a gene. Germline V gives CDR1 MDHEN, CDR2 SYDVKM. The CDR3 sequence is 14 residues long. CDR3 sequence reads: CASSRLADQETQYF. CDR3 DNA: TGTGCCAGCTCGAGACTAGCGGACCAAGAGACCCAGTACTTC.

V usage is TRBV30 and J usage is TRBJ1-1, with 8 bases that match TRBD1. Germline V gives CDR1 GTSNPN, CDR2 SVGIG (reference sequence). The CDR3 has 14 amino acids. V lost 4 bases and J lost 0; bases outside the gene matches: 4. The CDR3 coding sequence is TGTGCCTGGAAGGGGACAGGCCTGAACACTGAAGCTTTCTTT. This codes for CAWKGTGLNTEAFF.

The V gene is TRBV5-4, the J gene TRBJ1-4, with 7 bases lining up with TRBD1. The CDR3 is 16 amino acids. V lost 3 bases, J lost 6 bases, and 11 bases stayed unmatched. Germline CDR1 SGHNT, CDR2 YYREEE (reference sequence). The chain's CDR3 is CASSSPRTGGDEKLFF. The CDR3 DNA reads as TGTGCCAGCAGCTCTCCCCGGACAGGTGGAGATGAAAAACTGTTTTTT.

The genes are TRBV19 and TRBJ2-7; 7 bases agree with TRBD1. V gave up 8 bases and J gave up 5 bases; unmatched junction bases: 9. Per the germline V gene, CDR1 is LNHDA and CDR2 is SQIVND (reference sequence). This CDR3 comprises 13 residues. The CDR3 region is CASSRTGNHEQYF. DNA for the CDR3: TGTGCCAGTTCCCGGACAGGTAACCACGAGCAGTACTTC. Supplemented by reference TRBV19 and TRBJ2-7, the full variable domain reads DGGITQSPKYLFRKEGQNVTLSCEQNLNHDAMYWYRQDPGQGLRLIYYSQIVNDFQKGDIAEGYSVSREKKESFPLTVTSAQKNPTAFYLCASSRTGNHEQYFGPGTRLTVT.

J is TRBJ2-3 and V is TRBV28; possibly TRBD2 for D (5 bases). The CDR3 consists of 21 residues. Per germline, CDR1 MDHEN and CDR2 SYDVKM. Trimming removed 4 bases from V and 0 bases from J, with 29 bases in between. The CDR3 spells CASSSTSLGVFPETSTDTQYF. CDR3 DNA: TGTGCCAGCAGTTCGACAAGCCTCGGGGTATTCCCCGAAACTAGCACAGATACGCAGTATTTT.

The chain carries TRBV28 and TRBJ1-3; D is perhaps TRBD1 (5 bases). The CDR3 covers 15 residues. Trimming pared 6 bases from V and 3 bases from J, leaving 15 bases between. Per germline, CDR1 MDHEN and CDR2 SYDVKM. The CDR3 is CASSPTGLFGNTIYF. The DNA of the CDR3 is TGTGCCAGCAGCCCCACAGGCCTGTTTGGAAACACCATATATTTT.

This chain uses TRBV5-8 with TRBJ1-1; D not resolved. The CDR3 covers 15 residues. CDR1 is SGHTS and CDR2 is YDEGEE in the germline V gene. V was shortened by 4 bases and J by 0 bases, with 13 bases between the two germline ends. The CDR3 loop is CASSPQQHLNTEAFF. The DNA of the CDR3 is TGTGCCAGCAGCCCACAGCAGCACTTGAACACTGAAGCTTTCTTT.

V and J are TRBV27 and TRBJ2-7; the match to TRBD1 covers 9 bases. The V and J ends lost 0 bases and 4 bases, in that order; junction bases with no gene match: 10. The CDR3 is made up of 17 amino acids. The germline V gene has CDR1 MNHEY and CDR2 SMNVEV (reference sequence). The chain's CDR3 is CASSLSRGTGRQYEQYF. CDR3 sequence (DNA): TGTGCCAGCAGTTTATCGCGAGGGACAGGGCGTCAGTACGAGCAGTACTTC.

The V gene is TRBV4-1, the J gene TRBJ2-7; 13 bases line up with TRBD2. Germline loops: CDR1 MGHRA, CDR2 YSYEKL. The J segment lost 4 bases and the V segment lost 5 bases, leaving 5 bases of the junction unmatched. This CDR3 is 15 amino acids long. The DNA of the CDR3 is TGCGCCAGCAGCGCTGGGACTAGCGGGATATACGAGCAGTACTTC. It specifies CASSAGTSGIYEQYF.

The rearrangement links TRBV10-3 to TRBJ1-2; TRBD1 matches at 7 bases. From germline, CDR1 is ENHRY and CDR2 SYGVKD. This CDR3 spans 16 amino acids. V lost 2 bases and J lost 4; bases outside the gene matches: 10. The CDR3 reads CAISERSGTASYGYTF. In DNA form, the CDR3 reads TGTGCCATCAGTGAGAGATCCGGGACAGCGTCCTATGGCTACACCTTC.

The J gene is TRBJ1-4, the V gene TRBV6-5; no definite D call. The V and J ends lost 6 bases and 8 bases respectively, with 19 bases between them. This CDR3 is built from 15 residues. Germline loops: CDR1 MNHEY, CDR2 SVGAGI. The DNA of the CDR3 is TGTGCCAGCAGGGCTCGAGGGAGGCTATACGAAAAACTGTTTTTT. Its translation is CASRARGRLYEKLFF.

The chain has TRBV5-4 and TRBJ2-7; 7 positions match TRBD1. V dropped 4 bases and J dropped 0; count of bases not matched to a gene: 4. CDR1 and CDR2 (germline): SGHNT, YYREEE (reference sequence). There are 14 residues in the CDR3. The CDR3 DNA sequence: TGTGCCAGCAGCCCCGGGACAGTCTCCTACGAGCAGTACTTC. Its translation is CASSPGTVSYEQYF.

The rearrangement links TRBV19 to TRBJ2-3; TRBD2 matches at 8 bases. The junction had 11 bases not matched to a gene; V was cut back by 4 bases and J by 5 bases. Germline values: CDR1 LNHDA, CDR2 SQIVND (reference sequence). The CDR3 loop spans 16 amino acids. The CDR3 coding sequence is TGTGCCAGTAGTACGAGCCGGGGGGGGCAAGGAGATACGCAGTATTTT. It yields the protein CASSTSRGGQGDTQYF.

The CDR3 coding sequence is TGTGCCAGCAGTTACAGGGGACCCTACGAGCAGTACTTC. As protein: CASSYRGPYEQYF. The chain joins TRBV6-5 to TRBJ2-7; tentatively, D is TRBD1 or TRBD2 (5 bases each). Germline V gene sequence: CDR1 MNHEY, CDR2 SVGAGI. Trimming left V 2 bases short and J 2 bases short, with 7 bases between. There are 13 residues in the CDR3.

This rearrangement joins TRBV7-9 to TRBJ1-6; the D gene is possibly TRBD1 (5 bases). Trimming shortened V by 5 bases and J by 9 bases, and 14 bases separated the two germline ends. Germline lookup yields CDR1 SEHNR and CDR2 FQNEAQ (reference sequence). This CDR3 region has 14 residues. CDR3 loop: CASSVQAAGSPLHF. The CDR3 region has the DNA TGTGCCAGCAGCGTACAGGCGGCGGGTTCACCCCTCCACTTT.